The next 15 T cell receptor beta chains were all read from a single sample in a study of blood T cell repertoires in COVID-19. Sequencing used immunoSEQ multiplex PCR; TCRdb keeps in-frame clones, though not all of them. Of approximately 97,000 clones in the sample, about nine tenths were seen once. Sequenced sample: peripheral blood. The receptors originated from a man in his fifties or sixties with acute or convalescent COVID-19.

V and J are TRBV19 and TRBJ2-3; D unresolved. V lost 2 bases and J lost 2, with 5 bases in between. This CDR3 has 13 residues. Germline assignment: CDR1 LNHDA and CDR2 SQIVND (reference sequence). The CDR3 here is CASSIMATDTQYF. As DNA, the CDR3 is TGTGCCAGTAGTATAATGGCCACAGATACGCAGTATTTT.

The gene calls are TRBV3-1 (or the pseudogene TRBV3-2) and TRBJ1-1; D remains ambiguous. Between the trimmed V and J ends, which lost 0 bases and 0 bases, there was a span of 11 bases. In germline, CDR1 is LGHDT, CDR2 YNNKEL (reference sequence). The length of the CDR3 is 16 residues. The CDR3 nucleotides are TGTGCCAGCAGCCAAGATCTTGGCATCATGAACACTGAAGCTTTCTTT. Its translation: CASSQDLGIMNTEAFF.

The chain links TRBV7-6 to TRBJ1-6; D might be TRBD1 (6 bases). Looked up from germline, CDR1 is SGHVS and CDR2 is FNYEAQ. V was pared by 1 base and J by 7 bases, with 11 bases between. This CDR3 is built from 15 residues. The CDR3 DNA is TGTGCCAGCAGCTTAGGGGCAGGGGTCAATTCACCCCTCCACTTT. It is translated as CASSLGAGVNSPLHF.

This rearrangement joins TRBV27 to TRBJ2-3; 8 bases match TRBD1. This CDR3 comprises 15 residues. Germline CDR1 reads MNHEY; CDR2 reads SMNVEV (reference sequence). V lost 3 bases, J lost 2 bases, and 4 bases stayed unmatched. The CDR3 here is CASSFWDRITDTQYF. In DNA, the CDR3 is TGTGCCAGCAGTTTCTGGGACAGGATCACAGATACGCAGTATTTT.

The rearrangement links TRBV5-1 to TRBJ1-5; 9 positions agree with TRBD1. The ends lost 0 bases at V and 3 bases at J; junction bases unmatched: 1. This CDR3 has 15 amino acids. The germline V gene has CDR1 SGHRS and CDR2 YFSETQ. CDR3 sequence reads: CASSLGTGDNQPQHF. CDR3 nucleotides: TGCGCCAGCAGCTTGGGGACAGGGGACAATCAGCCCCAGCATTTT.

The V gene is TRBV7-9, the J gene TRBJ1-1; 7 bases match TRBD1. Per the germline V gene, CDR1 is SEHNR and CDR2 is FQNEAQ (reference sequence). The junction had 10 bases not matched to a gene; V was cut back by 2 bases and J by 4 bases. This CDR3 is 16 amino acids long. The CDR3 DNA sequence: TGTGCCAGCAGCTTATGGGTAGGGGGCGAGGCCACTGAAGCTTTCTTT. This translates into CASSLWVGGEATEAFF.

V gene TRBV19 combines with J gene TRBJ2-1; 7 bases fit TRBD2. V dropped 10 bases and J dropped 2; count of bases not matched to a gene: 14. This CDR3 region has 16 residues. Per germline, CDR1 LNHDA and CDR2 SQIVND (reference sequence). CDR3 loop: CATKPVGGSPYNEQFF. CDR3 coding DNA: TGTGCCACAAAACCAGTCGGGGGGTCGCCCTACAATGAGCAGTTCTTC.

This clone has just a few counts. CDR3 DNA: TGTGCCAGCAGTACTCGGGACTATGGCTACACCTTC. Its protein product is CASSTRDYGYTF. The rearrangement links TRBV6-5 to TRBJ1-2, with no clear D. Germline-derived CDR1 and CDR2 are MNHEY and SVGAGI. The CDR3 is made up of 12 amino acids. Trimming pared 5 bases from V and 3 bases from J, leaving 7 bases between.

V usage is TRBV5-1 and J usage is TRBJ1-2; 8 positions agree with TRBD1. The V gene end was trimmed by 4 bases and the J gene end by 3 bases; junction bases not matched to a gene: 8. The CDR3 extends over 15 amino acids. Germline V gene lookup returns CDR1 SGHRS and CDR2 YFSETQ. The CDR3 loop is CASSLQGAHDYGYTF. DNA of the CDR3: TGCGCCAGCAGCCTCCAGGGGGCGCATGACTATGGCTACACCTTC.

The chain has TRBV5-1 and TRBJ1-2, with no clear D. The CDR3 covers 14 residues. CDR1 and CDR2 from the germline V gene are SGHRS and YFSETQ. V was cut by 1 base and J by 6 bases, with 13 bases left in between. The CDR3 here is CASSLRSPEDGYTF. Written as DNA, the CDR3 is TGCGCCAGCAGCTTGAGGAGTCCTGAGGATGGCTACACCTTC. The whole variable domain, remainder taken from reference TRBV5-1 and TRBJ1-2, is KAGVTQTPRYLIKTRGQQVTLSCSPISGHRSVSWYQQTPGQGLQFLFEYFSETQRNKGNFPGRFSGRQFSNSRSEMNVSTLELGDSALYLCASSLRSPEDGYTFGSGTRLTVV.

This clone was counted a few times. The CDR3 DNA follows: TGTGCCAGCAGGTACTACTACCTCTATGGCTACACCTTC. Its translation: CASRYYYLYGYTF. J is TRBJ1-2 and V is TRBV5-6; D remains ambiguous. The V gene's germline CDR1 is SGHDT and CDR2 YYEEEE. Between the trimmed V and J ends, which lost 5 bases and 4 bases, there was a span of 12 bases. This CDR3 region has 13 residues. Drawing the rest from reference TRBV5-6 and TRBJ1-2, the complete variable domain is DAGVTQSPTHLIKTRGQQVTLRCSPKSGHDTVSWYQQALGQGPQFIFQYYEEEERQRGNFPDRFSGHQFPNYSSELNVNALLLGDSALYLCASRYYYLYGYTFGSGTRLTVV.

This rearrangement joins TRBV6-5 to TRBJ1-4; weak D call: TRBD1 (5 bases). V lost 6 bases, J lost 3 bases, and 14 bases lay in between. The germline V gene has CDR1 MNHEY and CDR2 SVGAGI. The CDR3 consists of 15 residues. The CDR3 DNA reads TGTGCCAGCAGGTCCCAGGGTGTGGCTAATGAAAAACTGTTTTTT. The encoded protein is CASRSQGVANEKLFF.

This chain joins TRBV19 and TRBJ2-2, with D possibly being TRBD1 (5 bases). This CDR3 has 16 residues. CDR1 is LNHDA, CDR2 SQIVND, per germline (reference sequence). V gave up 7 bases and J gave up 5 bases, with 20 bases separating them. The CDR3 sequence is CASTFWGRSMTGELFF. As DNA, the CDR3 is TGTGCCAGTACCTTTTGGGGCAGGTCCATGACCGGGGAGCTGTTTTTT.

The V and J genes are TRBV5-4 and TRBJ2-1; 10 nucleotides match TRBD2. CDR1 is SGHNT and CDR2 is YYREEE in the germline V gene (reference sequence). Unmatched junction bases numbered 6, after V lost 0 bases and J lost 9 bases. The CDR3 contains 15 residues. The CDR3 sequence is CASSLESGGVGEQFF. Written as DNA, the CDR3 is TGTGCCAGCAGCTTGGAGAGCGGGGGGGTGGGTGAGCAGTTCTTC.

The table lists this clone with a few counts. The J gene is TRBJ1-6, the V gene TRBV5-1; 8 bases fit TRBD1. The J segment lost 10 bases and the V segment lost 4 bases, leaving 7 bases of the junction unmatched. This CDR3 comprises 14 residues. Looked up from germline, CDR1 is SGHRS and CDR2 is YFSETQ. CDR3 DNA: TGCGCCAGCAGCGCCCTCGACAGGGGATCACCCCTCCACTTT. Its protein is CASSALDRGSPLHF.